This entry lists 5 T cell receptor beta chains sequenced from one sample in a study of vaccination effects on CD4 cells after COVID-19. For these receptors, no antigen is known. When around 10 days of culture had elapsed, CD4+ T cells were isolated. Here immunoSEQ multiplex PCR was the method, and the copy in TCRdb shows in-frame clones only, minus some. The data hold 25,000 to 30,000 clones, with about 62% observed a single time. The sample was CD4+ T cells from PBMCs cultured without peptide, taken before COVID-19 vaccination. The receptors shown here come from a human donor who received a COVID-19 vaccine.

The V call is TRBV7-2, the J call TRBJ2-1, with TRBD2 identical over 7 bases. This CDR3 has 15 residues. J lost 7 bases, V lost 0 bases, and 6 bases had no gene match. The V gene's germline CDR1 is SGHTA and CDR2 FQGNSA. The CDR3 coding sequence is TGTGCCAGCAGCTTAGCGGGAGGGCCCTCAAATGAGCAGTTCTTC. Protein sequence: CASSLAGGPSNEQFF.

CDR3 sequence (DNA): TGTGCCAGCAGCGTAACTAGCGGGGGAGAGACCCAGTACTTC. Encoded protein: CASSVTSGGETQYF. The J gene is TRBJ2-5, the V gene TRBV9, with TRBD2 matching over 11 bases. CDR1 and CDR2 (germline): SGDLS, YYNGEE. With 1 base clipped from V and 4 bases from J, the junction kept 0 bases outside the gene matches. CDR3 size: 14 residues.

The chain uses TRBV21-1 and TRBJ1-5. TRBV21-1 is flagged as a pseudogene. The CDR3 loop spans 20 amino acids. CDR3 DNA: TGTGCCAGCAGCAAGGCCGACAGGGAGGGAAATATGGCTAGCAATCAGCCCCAGCATTTT. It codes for CASSKADREGNMASNQPQHF.

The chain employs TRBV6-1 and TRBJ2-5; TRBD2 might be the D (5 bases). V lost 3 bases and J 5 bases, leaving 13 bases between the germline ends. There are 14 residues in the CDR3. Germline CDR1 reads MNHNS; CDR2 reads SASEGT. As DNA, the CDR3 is TGTGCCAGCAGTGACCCCGGCGGGTTGGAGACCCAGTACTTC. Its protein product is CASSDPGGLETQYF.

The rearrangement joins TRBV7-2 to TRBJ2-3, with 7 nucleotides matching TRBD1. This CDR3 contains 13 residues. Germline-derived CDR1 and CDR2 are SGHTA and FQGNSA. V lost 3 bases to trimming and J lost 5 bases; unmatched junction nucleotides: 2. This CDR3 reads CASSLPGGDTQYF. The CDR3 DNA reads TGTGCCAGCAGCTTGCCAGGGGGAGATACGCAGTATTTT. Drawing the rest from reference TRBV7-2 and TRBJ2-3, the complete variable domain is GAGVSQSPSNKVTEKGKDVELRCDPISGHTALYWYRQSLGQGLEFLIYFQGNSAPDKSGLPSDRFSAERTGGSVSTLTIQRTQQEDSAVYLCASSLPGGDTQYFGPGTRLTVL.